This T cell receptor (beta chain) was profiled in a study of blood T cell repertoires in COVID-19. Study context: From T cells, B-cell-depleted T cells, or PBMCs came the material, which was cDNA or gDNA.

This clone was seen only once. The assay was immunoSEQ multiplex PCR, and TCRdb's table has in-frame clones only and misses some. This table holds 300,000 to 400,000 clones, 70% to 90% found once. The germline V gene has CDR1 MNHEY and CDR2 SMNVEV (reference sequence). The CDR3 has 16 residues. V was pared by 1 base and J by 5 bases, with 8 bases of the junction left unmatched. This clonotype originated in a woman aged 45-60 years who had recovered from COVID-19. The specimen was peripheral blood. V gene TRBV27 combines with J gene TRBJ2-1, with 7 bases that match TRBD2. Here the CDR3 reads CASSLLLGLADNEQFF. CDR3 nucleotides: TGTGCCAGCAGTTTATTGTTGGGTCTAGCGGACAATGAGCAGTTCTTC.